The TCR beta chain under discussion was sequenced for a study of T cells in Graves' hyperthyroidism and ophthalmopathy. TCR beta CDR3 region amplification was performed from RNA transcripts. First-round RT-PCR with HTBI primers amplified the TCR CDR3 region. TCRdb re-analysed the multiplex PCR reads in MiXCR, keeping a single row per CDR3 protein. The table includes approximately 560,000 distinct CDR3 sequences, less than 20% detected once. This clonotype was seen more than once but under ten times. This sequence originates from a woman in her thirties with Graves' hyperthyroidism. The sequenced sample consisted of blood.

Here the CDR3 reads CAISGQGQGASYEQYF. The DNA of the CDR3 is TGTGCCATCAGTGGCCAGGGACAGGGGGCTTCCTACGAGCAGTACTTC. V is TRBV10-3 and J is TRBJ2-7; 12 nucleotides align to TRBD1. This CDR3 is built from 16 residues. With 4 bases clipped from V and 1 base from J, the junction kept 5 bases outside the gene matches. Germline values: CDR1 ENHRY, CDR2 SYGVKD.